This T cell receptor (beta chain) is drawn from a study of identifying expanded T cells in peripheral blood. The repertoire was sequenced with immunoSEQ multiplex PCR; TCRdb's copy has only in-frame clones and lacks some. The sample contains some 120,000 clones, about four fifths of which appear only once. V was clipped by 1 base and J by 1 base, with 13 bases between them. CDR3 size: 16 residues. Germline-derived CDR1 and CDR2 are SGHTA and FQGNSA. The sequenced material came from blood. The rearrangement links TRBV7-2 to TRBJ1-1; no definite D call. The sequence was obtained from a person between 18 and 70 years old in good health. This CDR3 reads CASSLVGMGPNTEAFF. The CDR3, as DNA: TGTGCCAGCAGCTTAGTAGGGATGGGCCCGAACACTGAAGCTTTCTTT. Together with reference TRBV7-2 and TRBJ1-1, the CDR3 gives the full variable domain: GAGVSQSPSNKVTEKGKDVELRCDPISGHTALYWYRQSLGQGLEFLIYFQGNSAPDKSGLPSDRFSAERTGGSVSTLTIQRTQQEDSAVYLCASSLVGMGPNTEAFFGQGTRLTVV.